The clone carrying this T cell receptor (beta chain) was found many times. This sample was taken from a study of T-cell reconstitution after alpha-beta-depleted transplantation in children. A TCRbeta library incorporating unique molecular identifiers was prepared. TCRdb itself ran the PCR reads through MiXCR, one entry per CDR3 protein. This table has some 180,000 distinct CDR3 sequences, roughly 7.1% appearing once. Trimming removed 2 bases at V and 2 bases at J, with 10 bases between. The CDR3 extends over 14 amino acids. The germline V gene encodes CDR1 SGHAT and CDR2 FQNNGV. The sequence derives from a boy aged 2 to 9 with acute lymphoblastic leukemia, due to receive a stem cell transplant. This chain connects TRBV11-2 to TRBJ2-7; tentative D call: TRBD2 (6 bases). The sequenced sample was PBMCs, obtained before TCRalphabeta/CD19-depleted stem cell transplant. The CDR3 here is CASSLPRGPYEQYF. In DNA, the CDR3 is TGTGCCAGCAGCTTACCGCGGGGCCCCTACGAGCAGTACTTC.